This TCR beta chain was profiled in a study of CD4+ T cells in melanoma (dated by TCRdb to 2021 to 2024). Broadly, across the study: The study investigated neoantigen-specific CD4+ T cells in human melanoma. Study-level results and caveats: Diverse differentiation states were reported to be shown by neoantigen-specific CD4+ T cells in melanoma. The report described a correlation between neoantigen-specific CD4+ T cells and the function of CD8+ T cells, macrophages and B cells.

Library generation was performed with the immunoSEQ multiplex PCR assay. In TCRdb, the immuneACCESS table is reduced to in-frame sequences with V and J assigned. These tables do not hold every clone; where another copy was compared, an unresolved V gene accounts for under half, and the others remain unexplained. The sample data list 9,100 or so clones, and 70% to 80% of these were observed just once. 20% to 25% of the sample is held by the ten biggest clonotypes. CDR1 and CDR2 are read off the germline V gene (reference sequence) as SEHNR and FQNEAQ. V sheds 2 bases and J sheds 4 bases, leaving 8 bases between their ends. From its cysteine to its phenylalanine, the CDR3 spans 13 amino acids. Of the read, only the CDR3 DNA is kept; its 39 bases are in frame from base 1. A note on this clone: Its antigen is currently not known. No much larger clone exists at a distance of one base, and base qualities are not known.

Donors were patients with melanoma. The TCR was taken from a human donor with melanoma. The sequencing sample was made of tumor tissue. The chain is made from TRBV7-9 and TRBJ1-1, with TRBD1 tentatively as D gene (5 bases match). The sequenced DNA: TGTGCCAGCAGCTTATGGGGGGGCACTGAAGCTTTCTTT. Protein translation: CASSLWGGTEAFF.